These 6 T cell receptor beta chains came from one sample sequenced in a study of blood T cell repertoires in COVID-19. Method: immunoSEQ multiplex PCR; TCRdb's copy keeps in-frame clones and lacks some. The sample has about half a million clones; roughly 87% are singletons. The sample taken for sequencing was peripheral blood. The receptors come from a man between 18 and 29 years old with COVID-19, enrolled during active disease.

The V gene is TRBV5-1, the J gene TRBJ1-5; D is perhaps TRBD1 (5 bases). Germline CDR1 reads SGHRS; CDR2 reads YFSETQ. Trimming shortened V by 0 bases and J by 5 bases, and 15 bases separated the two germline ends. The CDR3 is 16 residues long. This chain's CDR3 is CASSLGVMGPDQPQHF. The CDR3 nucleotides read TGCGCCAGCAGCTTGGGCGTTATGGGGCCTGATCAGCCCCAGCATTTT.

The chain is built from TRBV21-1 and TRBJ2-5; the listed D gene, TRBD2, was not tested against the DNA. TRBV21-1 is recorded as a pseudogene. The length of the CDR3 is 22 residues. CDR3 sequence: CASRTFSPGVPNDSGSQETQYF. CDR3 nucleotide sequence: TGTGCCAGCAGGACGTTTTCCCCTGGAGTCCCAAATGATAGCGGTTCACAAGAGACCCAGTACTTC.

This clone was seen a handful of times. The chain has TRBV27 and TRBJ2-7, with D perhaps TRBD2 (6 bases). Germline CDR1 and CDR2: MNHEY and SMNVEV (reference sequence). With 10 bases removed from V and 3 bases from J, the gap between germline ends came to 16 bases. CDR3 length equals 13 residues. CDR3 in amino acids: CATSRGGLYEQYF. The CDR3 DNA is TGTGCCACCAGCCGAGGAGGGCTCTACGAGCAGTACTTC.

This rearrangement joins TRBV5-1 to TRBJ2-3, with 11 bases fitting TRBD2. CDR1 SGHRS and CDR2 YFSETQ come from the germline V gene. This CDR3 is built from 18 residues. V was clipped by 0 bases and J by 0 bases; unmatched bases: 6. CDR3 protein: CASSLVGTSGPSTDTQYF. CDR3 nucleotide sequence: TGCGCCAGCAGCTTGGTGGGGACTAGCGGACCTAGCACAGATACGCAGTATTTT. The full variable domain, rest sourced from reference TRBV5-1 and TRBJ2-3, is KAGVTQTPRYLIKTRGQQVTLSCSPISGHRSVSWYQQTPGQGLQFLFEYFSETQRNKGNFPGRFSGRQFSNSRSEMNVSTLELGDSALYLCASSLVGTSGPSTDTQYFGPGTRLTVL.

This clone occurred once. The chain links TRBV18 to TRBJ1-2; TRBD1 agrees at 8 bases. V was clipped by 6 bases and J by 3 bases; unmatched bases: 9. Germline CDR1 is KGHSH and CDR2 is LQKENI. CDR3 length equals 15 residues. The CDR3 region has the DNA TGTGCCAGCTCGCCGGACAGGGTTGTGTACTATGGCTACACCTTC. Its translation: CASSPDRVVYYGYTF.

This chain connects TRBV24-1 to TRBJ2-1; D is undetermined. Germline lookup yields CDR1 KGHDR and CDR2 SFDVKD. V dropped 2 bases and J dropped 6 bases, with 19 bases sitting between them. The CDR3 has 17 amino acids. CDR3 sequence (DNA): TGTGCCACCAGTGATTCGGGTTTTCTCTCTGGTCGCAATGAGCAGTTCTTC. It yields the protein CATSDSGFLSGRNEQFF.